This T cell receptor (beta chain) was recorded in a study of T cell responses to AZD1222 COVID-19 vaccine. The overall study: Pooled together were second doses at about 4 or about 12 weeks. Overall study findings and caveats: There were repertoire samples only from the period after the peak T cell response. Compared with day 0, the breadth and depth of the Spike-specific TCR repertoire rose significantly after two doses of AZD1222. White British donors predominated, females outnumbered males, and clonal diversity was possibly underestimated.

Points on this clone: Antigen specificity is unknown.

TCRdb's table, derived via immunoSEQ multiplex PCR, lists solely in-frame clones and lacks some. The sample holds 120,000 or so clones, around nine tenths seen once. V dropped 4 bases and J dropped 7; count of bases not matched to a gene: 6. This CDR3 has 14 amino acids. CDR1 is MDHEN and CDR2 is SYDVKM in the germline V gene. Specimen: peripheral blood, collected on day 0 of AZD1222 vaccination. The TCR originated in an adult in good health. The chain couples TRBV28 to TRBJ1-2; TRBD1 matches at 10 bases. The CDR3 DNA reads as TGTGCCAGCAGTTCGACAGGGGGCGCTGGTGGCTACACCTTC. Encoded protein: CASSSTGGAGGYTF.